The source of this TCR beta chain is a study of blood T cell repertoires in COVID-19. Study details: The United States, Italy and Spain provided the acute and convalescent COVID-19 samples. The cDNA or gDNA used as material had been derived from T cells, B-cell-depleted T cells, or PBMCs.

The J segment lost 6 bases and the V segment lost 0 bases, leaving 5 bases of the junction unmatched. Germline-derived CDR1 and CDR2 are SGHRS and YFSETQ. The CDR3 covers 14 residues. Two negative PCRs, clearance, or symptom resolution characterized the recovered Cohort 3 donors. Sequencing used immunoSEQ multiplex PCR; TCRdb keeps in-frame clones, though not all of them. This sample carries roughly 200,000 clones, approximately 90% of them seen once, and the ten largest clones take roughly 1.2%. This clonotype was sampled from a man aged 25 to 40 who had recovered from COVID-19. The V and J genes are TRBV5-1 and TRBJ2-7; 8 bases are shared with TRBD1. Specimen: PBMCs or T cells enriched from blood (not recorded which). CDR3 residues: CASSLAGGFGEQYF. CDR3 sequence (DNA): TGCGCCAGCAGCTTGGCAGGGGGCTTTGGCGAGCAGTACTTC.